The present entry profiles one TCR beta chain with its context. Its matching antigen is unknown. When sampled, the donors appeared nominally healthy, though they likely had unrecorded immune exposures. The CDR3 is 17 amino acids. V dropped 0 bases and J dropped 4; count of bases not matched to a gene: 8. Germline V gives CDR1 SGHRS, CDR2 YFSETQ. This entry belongs to a study of cytomegalovirus exposure and HLA in healthy donors. Study-level results: There were a few CMV-associated chains whose specificity for CMV antigens was confirmed in vitro. Associated with cytomegalovirus, according to the listing, were around 160 TCR beta chains. CMV serostatus alone was available as immune exposure information.

With 60 Vbeta and 13 Jbeta primers, the PCR was carried out. Here immunoSEQ multiplex PCR was the method, and the copy in TCRdb shows in-frame clones only, minus some. The sample contains 150,000 to 200,000 clones, more than 75% of which appear only once. The chain uses TRBV5-1 and TRBJ2-3; 10 bases are a match to TRBD2. The source is a man aged 18 to 30 in good health and CMV-seropositive. The sample consisted of PBMCs. CDR3: CASSLAGLAVGSDTQYF. CDR3 nucleotides: TGCGCCAGCAGCTTGGCCGGACTAGCGGTGGGGTCAGATACGCAGTATTTT.